What follows are 28 T cell receptor beta chains derived from one specimen sequenced in a study of blood T cells in healthy people across ages. A second PCR of roughly 7 to 11 cycles used a sample-barcoded 5' primer and a J-beta primer mix. TCRdb independently ran MiXCR on the 5' RACE reads; one entry per CDR3 protein. The profile shows 1.8 million or so distinct CDR3 sequences, approximately 39% of them singletons. The sample was blood. The receptors were gathered from a human donor in good health.

The chain uses TRBV15 and TRBJ1-4, with TRBD1 matching over 9 bases. Germline values: CDR1 LNHNV, CDR2 YYDKDF (reference sequence). Losses at the gene ends were 1 base for V and 8 bases for J; bases not matched to a gene: 8. This CDR3 has 16 residues. CDR3 residues: CATSRGTGDSGEKLFF. The CDR3 DNA follows: TGTGCCACCAGCAGAGGGACAGGGGATAGTGGGGAAAAACTGTTTTTT.

V and J are TRBV29-1 and TRBJ1-2; no clear D. V lost 4 bases to trimming and J lost 5 bases, with 8 bases between them. CDR3 size: 11 residues. Germline lookup yields CDR1 SQVTM and CDR2 ANQGSEA. The CDR3 DNA sequence: TGCAGCGTTGGTGGCGCATATGGCTACACCTTC. Its translation is CSVGGAYGYTF.

Concerning this clonotype itself: The junction does not match germline at one end; this may be a read error. The chain carries TRBV7-9 and TRBJ1-2, with a weak D call TRBD1 (5 bases). The CDR3 covers 13 residues. Germline values: CDR1 SEHNR, CDR2 FQNEAQ (reference sequence). CDR3 amino acids: CASGLAAGQNYTF. CDR3 nucleotide sequence: TGTGCCAGCGGCTTAGCGGCAGGGCAAAACTACACCTTC.

This clonotype appeared a few times. V gene TRBV28 combines with J gene TRBJ1-1; D is ambiguous. The CDR3 contains 14 residues. Deletions cut 5 bases from V and 7 bases from J, with 17 bases between. Germline V gene sequence: CDR1 MDHEN, CDR2 SYDVKM. Here the CDR3 reads CASSLRTDRVEAFF. The CDR3 region has the DNA TGTGCCAGCAGTCTTCGGACCGATCGAGTTGAAGCTTTCTTT.

The V call is TRBV3-1, the J call TRBJ2-5; 8 bases map to TRBD1. The DNA end lines up better with TRBJ2-7; the J call may be wrong. This CDR3 is built from 15 residues. Germline-derived CDR1 and CDR2 are LGHDT and YNNKEL (reference sequence). CDR3 in DNA: TGTGCCAGCAGCCGTTCCGGGACAGGCAGCGGCGAGCAGTACTTC. Translation: CASSRSGTGSGEQYF.

In this sample, this clonotype turned up once. This sequence joins TRBV5-6 and TRBJ2-3; D uncertain. The CDR3 totals 14 residues. Trimming pared 0 bases from V and 2 bases from J, leaving 7 bases between. Germline V gene lookup returns CDR1 SGHDT and CDR2 YYEEEE. CDR3 DNA sequence: TGTGCCAGCAGCTTGGGGTCAGCCACAGATACGCAGTATTTT. This gives the protein CASSLGSATDTQYF.

This chain uses TRBV5-1 with TRBJ1-5; the D gene is possibly TRBD1 (5 bases). V lost 4 bases to trimming and J lost 5 bases, with 16 bases between them. The CDR3 is 15 residues long. Germline V gives CDR1 SGHRS, CDR2 YFSETQ. The DNA of the CDR3 is TGCGCCAGCAGCGTCGGAACGGAGGGGCATCAGCCCCAGCATTTT. Amino acids: CASSVGTEGHQPQHF.

The rearrangement links TRBV28 to TRBJ1-1; possible D gene TRBD1, 5 bases. Deletions cut 6 bases from V and 1 base from J, with 15 bases between. The CDR3 has 15 residues. Germline V lookup: CDR1 MDHEN, CDR2 SYDVKM. CDR3 DNA: TGTGCCAGCAGCTCCATTGGGGGGTCGAACACTGAAGCTTTCTTT. Amino acids: CASSSIGGSNTEAFF.

This clonotype came up a few times. The chain has TRBV30 and TRBJ2-3, with D tentatively TRBD2 (6 bases). Between the trimmed V and J ends, which lost 0 bases and 4 bases, there was a span of 14 bases. In germline, CDR1 is GTSNPN, CDR2 SVGIG (reference sequence). The CDR3 has 15 amino acids. The CDR3 coding sequence is TGTGCCTGGAGTGTGATCTGGAGGGGAGCAGATACGCAGTATTTT. Its translation is CAWSVIWRGADTQYF.

This chain uses TRBV29-1 with TRBJ2-7; D is possibly TRBD1 (6 bases). V gave up 4 bases and J gave up 2 bases, with 15 bases separating them. The CDR3 is made up of 14 amino acids. The germline V gene encodes CDR1 SQVTM and CDR2 ANQGSEA. The chain's CDR3 is CSVVYPGVPYEQYF. DNA for the CDR3: TGCAGCGTTGTATACCCAGGGGTCCCCTACGAGCAGTACTTC.

This chain joins TRBV7-2 and TRBJ2-1; TRBD1 is a possible D gene (5 bases). V lost 2 bases and J 4 bases, leaving 12 bases between the germline ends. This CDR3 has 15 residues. Germline CDR1 is SGHTA and CDR2 is FQGNSA. DNA for the CDR3: TGTGCCAGCAGCTTAAATGGGGCGAGGTACAATGAGCAGTTCTTC. Its translation: CASSLNGARYNEQFF.

This clonotype was counted a few times. The V and J genes are TRBV6-2 or TRBV6-3 and TRBJ2-1; D gene unclear. The CDR3 totals 13 residues. The germline V gene encodes CDR1 MNHEY and CDR2 SVGEGT. With 4 bases removed from V and 5 bases from J, the gap between germline ends came to 9 bases. The CDR3: CASSLPGDNEQFF. The CDR3 nucleotides read TGTGCCAGCAGTTTACCAGGAGACAATGAGCAGTTCTTC.

This clonotype has only a few counts. The chain is built from TRBV9 and TRBJ2-7; D may match TRBD1 or TRBD2 (6 bases each). This CDR3 contains 15 residues. V was clipped by 0 bases and J by 7 bases, with 17 bases between them. CDR1 and CDR2 (germline): SGDLS, YYNGEE. The CDR3 nucleotides read TGTGCCAGCAGCGTAGATGGGGGGCTGGCGGGTGAGCAGTACTTC. It specifies CASSVDGGLAGEQYF.

In its sample, this clonotype was seen many times. This chain joins TRBV7-2 and TRBJ2-7; D is ambiguous. V lost 6 bases, J lost 0 bases, and 9 bases lay in between. The CDR3 has 13 amino acids. Germline V gives CDR1 SGHTA, CDR2 FQGNSA. The CDR3 loop reads CASSFDFSYEQYF. As DNA, the CDR3 is TGTGCCAGCAGTTTTGATTTCTCCTACGAGCAGTACTTC.

The V call is TRBV20-1, the J call TRBJ2-3, with no clear D. Deletions cut 6 bases from V and 2 bases from J, with 21 bases between. The CDR3 length is 16 residues. The V gene's germline CDR1 is DFQATT and CDR2 SNEGSKA (reference sequence). CDR3 loop: CSAPRSFSNPTDTQYF. CDR3 DNA sequence: TGCAGTGCCCCCCGTAGCTTTTCCAACCCCACAGATACGCAGTATTTT.

This clonotype was seen a few times. The chain joins TRBV15 to TRBJ2-3; D is possibly TRBD2 (6 bases). Trimming took off 0 bases at V and 0 bases at J, with 25 bases between the two ends. Germline V CDR1 and CDR2: LNHNV, YYDKDF (reference sequence). The CDR3 totals 21 residues. The chain's CDR3 is CATSRDSLEGLLLHSTDTQYF. The CDR3 DNA reads TGTGCCACCAGCAGAGATAGTTTGGAGGGCCTTCTTCTCCATAGCACAGATACGCAGTATTTT. Filled out from reference TRBV15 and TRBJ2-3, the complete variable domain reads DAMVIQNPRYQVTQFGKPVTLSCSQTLNHNVMYWYQQKSSQAPKLLFHYYDKDFNNEADTPDNFQSRRPNTSFCFLDIRSPGLGDTAMYLCATSRDSLEGLLLHSTDTQYFGPGTRLTVL.

The V and J genes are TRBV30 and TRBJ2-3; the D is unclear. Germline CDR1 reads GTSNPN; CDR2 reads SVGIG (reference sequence). Trimming left V 0 bases short and J 6 bases short, with 7 bases between. CDR3 length: 12 residues. The CDR3 is CAWSVLADTQYF. DNA of the CDR3: TGTGCCTGGAGTGTCCTCGCGGATACGCAGTATTTT. The entire variable domain, with the rest obtained from reference TRBV30 and TRBJ2-3, is as follows: SQTIHQWPATLVQPVGSPLSLECTVEGTSNPNLYWYRQAAGRGLQLLFYSVGIGQISSEVPQNLSASRPQDRQFILSSKKLLLSDSGFYLCAWSVLADTQYFGPGTRLTVL.

The chain joins TRBV4-1 to TRBJ2-7; D might be TRBD2 (7 bases). V was pared by 3 bases and J by 6 bases, with 12 bases between. This CDR3 comprises 13 residues. CDR1 is MGHRA and CDR2 is YSYEKL in the germline V gene. CDR3 region: CASSHPRGAEQYF. CDR3 sequence (DNA): TGCGCCAGCAGCCACCCCCGGGGGGCCGAGCAGTACTTC.

The J gene is TRBJ2-4, the V gene TRBV4-1; 9 bases align to TRBD1. The end of the DNA is better explained by TRBJ2-7, so the J call may be wrong. The CDR3 loop spans 15 amino acids. The V gene's germline CDR1 is MGHRA and CDR2 YSYEKL. The CDR3 nucleotides read TGCGCCAGCAGCCCTCAGACAGGGGGAATGTACGAGCAGTACTTC. Its translation is CASSPQTGGMYEQYF.

The rearrangement links TRBV7-2 to TRBJ2-5, with 8 positions matching TRBD2. The germline gives CDR1 SGHTA, CDR2 FQGNSA. Trimming cost V 4 bases and J 5 bases; bases outside gene matches: 6. CDR3 size: 14 residues. The CDR3 region has the DNA TGTGCCAGCAGCTCCGGGGGGGTACCGGAGACCCAGTACTTC. Translating gives CASSSGGVPETQYF.

This clonotype was observed at least ten times. V usage is TRBV20-1 and J usage is TRBJ1-2; no clear D. Germline CDR1 reads DFQATT; CDR2 reads SNEGSKA (reference sequence). The CDR3 consists of 12 residues. The germline V and J ends were trimmed by 5 bases and 8 bases, with 15 bases remaining between them. For the CDR3, the DNA is TGCAGTGCTCAGAGAGGGTCGACCGGCTACACCTTC. Translating gives CSAQRGSTGYTF.

This clonotype was counted only a few times. V is TRBV20-1 and J is TRBJ2-4; 8 nucleotides align to TRBD2. The CDR3 length is 15 residues. Unmatched junction bases numbered 5, after V lost 1 base and J lost 3 bases. From germline, CDR1 is DFQATT and CDR2 SNEGSKA (reference sequence). In DNA form, the CDR3 reads TGCAGTGCTAGAGGGGGCGGGGGGATCAAAAACATTCAGTACTTC. Translating gives CSARGGGGIKNIQYF.

In the case of this clonotype: The junction differs from germline at one of its ends, possibly a read error. V gene TRBV7-2 combines with J gene TRBJ1-5, with a possible D match to TRBD1 (6 bases). CDR1 SGHTA and CDR2 FQGNSA come from the germline V gene. CDR3 length: 17 amino acids. CDR3 protein: CAGSLMGGGNYNQPQHF. The DNA for the CDR3 is TGTGCCGGCAGCTTAATGGGAGGGGGTAACTACAATCAGCCCCAGCATTTT.

This clonotype turned up a few times. An end of the junction does not agree with germline; a read error may underlie this. The CDR3 sequence is CASSHPGGEQFF. DNA of the CDR3: TGTGCCAGCAGCCACCCTGGAGGGGAGCAGTTCTTC. The chain employs TRBV4-1 and TRBJ2-1; D may be TRBD2 (6 bases). The CDR3 has 12 amino acids. Germline V gene lookup returns CDR1 MGHRA and CDR2 YSYEKL.

J is TRBJ2-2 and V is TRBV6-6; perhaps TRBD2 as D (6 bases). Germline loops: CDR1 MNHNY, CDR2 SVGAGI (reference sequence). The CDR3 is 14 amino acids. V was trimmed by 2 bases and J by 5 bases, leaving 9 bases between them. CDR3 residues: CASSYRSGTGELFF. CDR3 coding DNA: TGTGCCAGCAGTTACCGGAGCGGGACCGGGGAGCTGTTTTTT.

The chain has TRBV29-1 and TRBJ2-3, with D tentatively TRBD1 or TRBD2 (7 bases each). The CDR3 consists of 14 residues. From germline, CDR1 is SQVTM and CDR2 ANQGSEA. V lost 5 bases and J 6 bases, leaving 18 bases between the germline ends. CDR3 in DNA: TGCAGCGTTTATCAGGGGGGGGCGGCGGATACGCAGTATTTT. This sequence encodes CSVYQGGAADTQYF.

This sequence joins TRBV29-1 and TRBJ2-3; 9 bases fit TRBD1. The length of the CDR3 is 13 residues. With 8 bases clipped from V and 4 bases from J, the junction kept 7 bases outside the gene matches. Germline V gene lookup returns CDR1 SQVTM and CDR2 ANQGSEA. CDR3 residues: CSTNRQGADTQYF. CDR3 DNA sequence: TGCAGCACAAACCGACAGGGGGCAGATACGCAGTATTTT.

This chain connects TRBV25-1 to TRBJ1-1; TRBD1 matches 10 bases. Looked up from germline, CDR1 is MGHDK and CDR2 is SYGVNS. The CDR3 spans 15 residues. With V trimmed by 8 bases and J by 2 bases, 8 bases remained unmatched. In DNA form, the CDR3 reads TGTGCCAGCGTAACCGGGGACAGGGGTAACACTGAAGCTTTCTTT. This translates into CASVTGDRGNTEAFF.